The text below deals with one T cell receptor (beta chain). This specimen comes from a study of human versus mouse CDR3 diversity and MHC coevolution. V gave up 0 bases and J gave up 2 bases, with 9 bases separating them. Germline CDR1 SGDLS, CDR2 YYNGEE. The CDR3 consists of 15 residues. Produced via immunoSEQ multiplex PCR; TCRdb's table is partial and in-frame only. The table includes 50,000 to 70,000 clones, 85% to 95% detected once. This TCR came from a person between 55 and 69 years old in good health. Sequencing was carried out using naive CD4+ T cells from blood. Subset meaning: CD45RO-negative CD62L-positive naive CD4 T cells. The gene calls are TRBV9 and TRBJ1-5; weak D call: TRBD1 (6 bases). The DNA for the CDR3 is TGTGCCAGCAGCGTAGGATACAGGGGCAATCAGCCCCAGCATTTT. Protein sequence: CASSVGYRGNQPQHF.